The 26 T cell receptor beta chains below come from one sample, sequenced in a study of blood T cell repertoires in COVID-19. TCRdb's table, derived via immunoSEQ multiplex PCR, lists solely in-frame clones and lacks some. The repertoire holds some 170,000 clones, with 75% to 90% as singletons. Input material: peripheral blood. These receptors all come from a woman aged 60 to 75 with acute or convalescent COVID-19.

The count of this clone is one. This rearrangement joins TRBV6-6 to TRBJ2-7, with 8 bases lining up with TRBD2. The trim removed 7 bases at V and 7 bases at J, leaving 18 bases unmatched. The CDR3 sequence is 16 residues long. Germline CDR1 MNHNY, CDR2 SVGAGI (reference sequence). The CDR3: CASTQVGREGLGEQYV. The CDR3 DNA reads as TGTGCCAGCACTCAGGTTGGCCGGGAGGGCCTCGGGGAGCAGTACGTC.

The rearrangement uses TRBV7-2 and TRBJ2-7, with 7 bases that match TRBD2. The CDR3 runs 15 residues. CDR1 and CDR2 from the germline V gene are SGHTA and FQGNSA. V lost 5 bases and J lost 2; bases outside the gene matches: 9. This chain's CDR3 is CASSLTSARAYEQYF. DNA of the CDR3: TGTGCCAGCAGCCTCACTAGCGCAAGAGCCTACGAGCAGTACTTC.

The CDR3 bases are TGTGCCACCGGGGTAGGACAGGGGTTCACTGGAAACACCATATATTTT. As protein: CATGVGQGFTGNTIYF. The rearrangement uses TRBV15 and TRBJ1-3; 9 bases map to TRBD1. The length of the CDR3 is 16 residues. J was trimmed by 2 bases and V by 8 bases; bases with no gene match: 10. The germline V gene has CDR1 LNHNV and CDR2 YYDKDF (reference sequence).

The rearrangement links TRBV4-1 to TRBJ2-7, with TRBD1 matching over 9 bases. Germline CDR1 and CDR2: MGHRA and YSYEKL. J lost 3 bases, V lost 4 bases, and 4 bases had no gene match. The CDR3 is 14 amino acids. CDR3 sequence: CASSPGQGRYEQYF. CDR3 DNA: TGCGCCAGCAGCCCCGGACAGGGGCGCTACGAGCAGTACTTC.

The genes are TRBV9 and TRBJ1-4, with 8 bases that match TRBD1. The ends lost 3 bases at V and 0 bases at J; junction bases unmatched: 4. CDR3 length equals 16 residues. In germline, CDR1 is SGDLS, CDR2 YYNGEE. CDR3 in amino acids: CASSAGQGATNEKLFF. CDR3 sequence (DNA): TGTGCCAGCAGCGCCGGACAGGGCGCAACTAATGAAAAACTGTTTTTT.

The chain carries TRBV27 and TRBJ2-3; D remains unclear. The CDR3 contains 13 residues. The V gene's germline CDR1 is MNHEY and CDR2 SMNVEV (reference sequence). The V and J ends lost 6 bases and 9 bases respectively, with 16 bases between them. The CDR3 nucleotides read TGTGCCAGCAGCCAACAAACTACTACCACGCAGTATTTT. This sequence encodes CASSQQTTTTQYF.

The chain couples TRBV6-5 to TRBJ2-1, with TRBD2 matching over 12 bases. This CDR3 has 16 amino acids. Per germline, CDR1 MNHEY and CDR2 SVGAGI. Trimming cost V 3 bases and J 8 bases; bases outside gene matches: 8. The CDR3 DNA reads TGTGCCAGCAGTTATCTCGGGACTAGCGGGTTACATGAGCAGTTCTTC. Its translation is CASSYLGTSGLHEQFF.

The chain carries TRBV7-8 and TRBJ2-5; 8 bases agree with TRBD2. V was pared by 4 bases and J by 2 bases, with 6 bases of the junction left unmatched. The CDR3 loop spans 15 amino acids. Germline-derived CDR1 and CDR2 are SGHVS and FQNEAQ. CDR3 nucleotide sequence: TGTGCCAGCAGCTCCCCGGGAGGGGGACAAGAGACCCAGTACTTC. Residues: CASSSPGGGQETQYF. Supplemented by reference TRBV7-8 and TRBJ2-5, the full variable domain reads GAGVSQSPRYKVAKRGQDVALRCDPISGHVSLFWYQQALGQGPEFLTYFQNEAQLDKSGLPSDRFFAERPEGSVSTLKIQRTQQEDSAVYLCASSSPGGGQETQYFGPGTRLLVL.

This rearrangement joins TRBV5-1 to TRBJ2-1, with 13 bases identical to TRBD2. Germline CDR1 SGHRS, CDR2 YFSETQ. The CDR3 has 15 residues. Unmatched junction bases numbered 2, after V lost 1 base and J lost 7 bases. CDR3 region: CASSLRTSGRNEQFF. In DNA form, the CDR3 reads TGCGCCAGCAGCTTGAGGACTAGCGGGAGAAATGAGCAGTTCTTC.

The CDR3 sequence is CASSLDGGTYNEQFF. The CDR3 DNA sequence: TGTGCCAGCAGCTTAGACGGGGGGACCTACAATGAGCAGTTCTTC. The V gene is TRBV7-9, the J gene TRBJ2-1, with 7 bases fitting TRBD2. With V trimmed by 1 base and J by 2 bases, 2 bases remained unmatched. The germline V gene encodes CDR1 SEHNR and CDR2 FQNEAQ (reference sequence). The CDR3 runs 15 residues.

This chain connects TRBV2 to TRBJ2-5; 8 bases line up with TRBD1. This CDR3 is built from 15 residues. The ends lost 6 bases at V and 5 bases at J; junction bases unmatched: 11. CDR1 and CDR2 (germline): SNHLY, FYNNEI. CDR3: CASRAPAGGRETQYF. CDR3 nucleotides: TGTGCCAGCAGGGCGCCCGCAGGGGGCCGGGAGACCCAGTACTTC.

This chain uses TRBV25-1 with TRBJ1-3; TRBD1 might be the D (5 bases). V was pared by 2 bases and J by 3 bases, with 11 bases between. The CDR3 extends over 15 amino acids. Germline-derived CDR1 and CDR2 are MGHDK and SYGVNS. CDR3 in amino acids: CASSEPQGFGNTIYF. CDR3 in DNA: TGTGCCAGCAGTGAACCCCAGGGATTTGGAAACACCATATATTTT.

Only a few counts were recorded for this clone. The chain is built from TRBV6-1 and TRBJ1-2, with TRBD1 as a possible D gene (5 bases). The CDR3 spans 16 residues. Germline CDR1 reads MNHNS; CDR2 reads SASEGT. V was clipped by 1 base and J by 6 bases, with 18 bases between them. The CDR3 nucleotides are TGTGCCAGCAGTGAAGGAGGGGCAGCGGGGGGTGATGGCTACACCTTC. Translated: CASSEGGAAGGDGYTF.

The chain carries TRBV3-1 (or the pseudogene TRBV3-2) and TRBJ1-6; D not certain. The CDR3 is 14 amino acids. V was cut by 3 bases and J by 6 bases, with 9 bases left in between. Germline CDR1 and CDR2: LGHDT and YNNKEL (reference sequence). The CDR3 here is CASSHGVLNSPLHF. The CDR3 DNA follows: TGTGCCAGCAGCCACGGGGTTCTTAATTCACCCCTCCACTTT.

This chain joins TRBV6-5 and TRBJ1-5, with D maybe TRBD1 (5 bases). The CDR3 runs 15 residues. Germline assignment: CDR1 MNHEY and CDR2 SVGAGI. The V end was cut by 6 bases, the J end by 4 bases, with 16 bases between. This CDR3 is CASSPQGPENQPQHF. The CDR3 DNA reads TGTGCCAGCAGCCCCCAGGGTCCTGAAAATCAGCCCCAGCATTTT.

This rearrangement joins TRBV7-6 to TRBJ2-2, with D possibly being TRBD2 (6 bases). Germline loops: CDR1 SGHVS, CDR2 FNYEAQ. This CDR3 comprises 15 residues. The V gene lost 2 bases and the J gene lost 2 bases, with 9 bases spanning the gap. The CDR3 sequence is CASSLMGGNTGELFF. The DNA for the CDR3 is TGTGCCAGCAGCTTAATGGGGGGAAACACCGGGGAGCTGTTTTTT.

The CDR3 is CASSLSEGTGLIYV. The CDR3 region has the DNA TGTGCCAGCAGTTTATCGGAGGGGACAGGCCTCATATACGTC. The rearrangement uses TRBV27 and TRBJ2-7; 8 bases agree with TRBD1. J was trimmed by 13 bases and V by 0 bases; bases with no gene match: 11. Germline V gene data show CDR1 as MNHEY and CDR2 as SMNVEV (reference sequence). The length of the CDR3 is 14 residues.

The J gene is TRBJ1-4, the V gene TRBV7-9, with TRBD1 as a possible D gene (5 bases). Trimming removed 5 bases at V and 6 bases at J, with 10 bases between. The CDR3 totals 13 residues. Germline CDR1 and CDR2: SEHNR and FQNEAQ (reference sequence). CDR3 nucleotides: TGTGCCAGCAGCGAAGGACAATATGAAAAACTGTTTTTT. Translating it yields CASSEGQYEKLFF.

This rearrangement joins TRBV7-6 to TRBJ2-2; no definite D call. Per germline, CDR1 SGHVS and CDR2 FNYEAQ. Trimming pared 1 base from V and 8 bases from J, leaving 5 bases between. The CDR3 covers 12 residues. The CDR3 sequence: CASSLGRGELFF. CDR3 bases: TGTGCCAGCAGCTTAGGGAGAGGGGAGCTGTTTTTT.

The chain carries TRBV19 and TRBJ2-3; 8 nucleotides match TRBD2. The CDR3 has 14 amino acids. The ends lost 2 bases at V and 9 bases at J; junction bases unmatched: 7. Germline CDR1 is LNHDA and CDR2 is SQIVND (reference sequence). This CDR3 is CASSITGGVGTQYF. CDR3 sequence (DNA): TGTGCCAGTAGTATAACGGGAGGGGTTGGAACGCAGTATTTT.

This clone was detected only once. This chain links TRBV24-1 with TRBJ2-1; possibly TRBD2 for D (6 bases). CDR1 is KGHDR and CDR2 is SFDVKD in the germline V gene. Trimming stripped 5 bases from V and 5 bases from J, with 15 bases between. The length of the CDR3 is 15 residues. DNA of the CDR3: TGTGCCACCAGTGGGAGGGGACTTGCAAACAATGAGCAGTTCTTC. It yields the protein CATSGRGLANNEQFF.

This chain connects TRBV24-1 to TRBJ1-5; D is ambiguous. CDR1 is KGHDR, CDR2 SFDVKD, per germline. Deletions cut 2 bases from V and 0 bases from J, with 4 bases between. The CDR3 is 14 amino acids. The CDR3: CATSDSHSNQPQHF. In DNA, the CDR3 is TGTGCCACCAGTGATTCACATAGCAATCAGCCCCAGCATTTT.

The CDR3 loop reads CASSAGTARNQPQHF. CDR3 DNA: TGTGCCAGCAGCGCCGGGACAGCTCGCAATCAGCCCCAGCATTTT. The chain recombines TRBV2 with TRBJ1-5; TRBD1 matches 7 bases. Germline V gene data show CDR1 as SNHLY and CDR2 as FYNNEI. This CDR3 has 15 residues. V shed 6 bases, J shed 2 bases, and the junction held 7 bases outside the gene matches. Complete variable domain (other parts from reference TRBV2 and TRBJ1-5): EPEVTQTPSHQVTQMGQEVILRCVPISNHLYFYWYRQILGQKVEFLVSFYNNEISEKSEIFDDQFSVERPDGSNFTLKIRSTKLEDSAMYFCASSAGTARNQPQHFGDGTRLSIL.

This chain uses TRBV28 with TRBJ2-7; D is perhaps TRBD2 (6 bases). Germline V gene data show CDR1 as MDHEN and CDR2 as SYDVKM. V lost 3 bases to trimming and J lost 5 bases, with 8 bases between them. The CDR3 sequence is 12 residues long. The CDR3 coding sequence is TGTGCCAGCAGTTTTGGAGGGAACGAGCAGTACTTC. Protein sequence: CASSFGGNEQYF.

This clone was detected only a few times. The same CDR3 is also encoded by other DNA sequences in this sample. The chain carries TRBV3-1 (or the pseudogene TRBV3-2) and TRBJ2-3, with D perhaps TRBD1 (5 bases). Germline V gene lookup returns CDR1 LGHDT and CDR2 YNNKEL (reference sequence). V shed 1 base and J shed 2 bases, with 7 bases lying between them. This CDR3 comprises 14 residues. The CDR3 here is CASSQGGFTDTQYF. In DNA, the CDR3 is TGTGCCAGCAGCCAAGGGGGCTTCACAGATACGCAGTATTTT.

A few counts support this clone. The genes are TRBV23-1 and TRBJ2-5; D not resolved. TRBV23-1 counts as an open reading frame of uncertain function. This CDR3 region has 13 residues. Trimming took 7 bases from V and 2 from J, leaving 11 bases between them. CDR3 nucleotide sequence: TGCGCCAGCACCCGACACAGACAAGAGACCCAGTACTTC. It codes for CASTRHRQETQYF.